This TCR beta chain emerged from a study of control samples from healthy donors and cancer patients. This CDR3 is 14 amino acids long. Trimming took 11 bases from V and 7 from J, leaving 23 bases between them. Germline loops: CDR1 MNHEY, CDR2 SMNVEV (reference sequence). Generated by immunoSEQ multiplex PCR, the TCRdb table keeps only in-frame clones and is missing some. The table lists 120,000 to 150,000 clones, about 91% of them singletons. This clonotype was obtained from a man aged 25 to 40 in good health. V gene TRBV27 combines with J gene TRBJ1-2; maybe TRBD1 (5 bases). The sequencing input was blood. The CDR3 sequence: CAPWPLRDRGGYTF. DNA of the CDR3: TGTGCCCCCTGGCCCCTCAGGGATAGGGGTGGCTACACCTTC.